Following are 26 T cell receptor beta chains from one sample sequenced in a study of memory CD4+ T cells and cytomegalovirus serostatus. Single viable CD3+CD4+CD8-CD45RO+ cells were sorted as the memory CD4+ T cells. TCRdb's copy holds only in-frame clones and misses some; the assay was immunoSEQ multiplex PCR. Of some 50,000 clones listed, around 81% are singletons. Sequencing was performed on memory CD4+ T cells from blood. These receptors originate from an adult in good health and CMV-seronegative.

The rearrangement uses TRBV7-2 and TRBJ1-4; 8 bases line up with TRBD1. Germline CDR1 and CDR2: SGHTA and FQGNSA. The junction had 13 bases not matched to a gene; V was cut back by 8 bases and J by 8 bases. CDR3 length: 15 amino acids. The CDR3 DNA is TGTGCCAGCGGGGTCCTCGGGACAGGAGAGGAAAAACTGTTTTTT. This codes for CASGVLGTGEEKLFF.

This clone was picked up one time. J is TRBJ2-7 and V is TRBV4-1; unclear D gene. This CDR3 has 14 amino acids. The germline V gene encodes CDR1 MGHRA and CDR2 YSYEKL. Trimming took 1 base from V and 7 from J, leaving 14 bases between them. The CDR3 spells CASSQAIFSWEQYF. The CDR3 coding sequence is TGCGCCAGCAGCCAAGCTATATTCTCATGGGAGCAGTACTTC.

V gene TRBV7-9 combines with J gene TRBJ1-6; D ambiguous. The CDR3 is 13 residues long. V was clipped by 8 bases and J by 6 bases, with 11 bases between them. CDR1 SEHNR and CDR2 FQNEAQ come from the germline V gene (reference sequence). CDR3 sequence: CASLSGSNSPLHF. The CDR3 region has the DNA TGTGCCAGCCTTAGTGGCAGTAATTCACCCCTCCACTTT.

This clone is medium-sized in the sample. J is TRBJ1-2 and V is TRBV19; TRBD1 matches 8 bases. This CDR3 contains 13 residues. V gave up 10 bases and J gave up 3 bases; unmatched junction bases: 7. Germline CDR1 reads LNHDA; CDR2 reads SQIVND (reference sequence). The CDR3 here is CANHTGGDYGYTF. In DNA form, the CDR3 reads TGTGCCAACCATACAGGGGGGGACTATGGCTACACCTTC.

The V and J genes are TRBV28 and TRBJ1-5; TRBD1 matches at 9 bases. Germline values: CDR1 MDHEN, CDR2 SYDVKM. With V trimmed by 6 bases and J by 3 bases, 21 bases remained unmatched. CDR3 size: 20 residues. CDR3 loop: CASSWTGVVDFWLNNQPQHF. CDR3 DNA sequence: TGTGCCAGCAGCTGGACAGGGGTAGTGGATTTCTGGCTAAACAATCAGCCCCAGCATTTT. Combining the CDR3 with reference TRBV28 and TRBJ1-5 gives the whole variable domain DVKVTQSSRYLVKRTGEKVFLECVQDMDHENMFWYRQDPGLGLRLIYFSYDVKMKEKGDIPEGYSVSREKKERFSLILESASTNQTSMYLCASSWTGVVDFWLNNQPQHFGDGTRLSIL.

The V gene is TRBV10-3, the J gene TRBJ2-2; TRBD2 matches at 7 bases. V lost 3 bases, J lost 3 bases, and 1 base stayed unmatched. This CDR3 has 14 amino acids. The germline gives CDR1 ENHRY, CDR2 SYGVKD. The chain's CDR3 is CAISDGGDTGELFF. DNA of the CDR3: TGTGCCATCAGTGATGGGGGGGACACCGGGGAGCTGTTTTTT.

CDR3 sequence (DNA): TGTGCCAGCAGCCAATCGGGGAGAAATCAGCCCCAGCATTTT. This codes for CASSQSGRNQPQHF. The rearrangement uses TRBV7-9 and TRBJ1-5; D call uncertain. The CDR3 covers 14 residues. The V and J ends lost 5 bases and 4 bases respectively, with 12 bases between them. Germline V gene lookup returns CDR1 SEHNR and CDR2 FQNEAQ (reference sequence).

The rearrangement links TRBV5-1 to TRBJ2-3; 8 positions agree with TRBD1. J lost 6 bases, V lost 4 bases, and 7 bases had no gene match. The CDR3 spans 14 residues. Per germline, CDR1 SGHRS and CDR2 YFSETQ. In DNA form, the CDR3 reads TGCGCCAGCAGCCAGGACAGGGTGGGGGATACGCAGTATTTT. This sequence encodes CASSQDRVGDTQYF.

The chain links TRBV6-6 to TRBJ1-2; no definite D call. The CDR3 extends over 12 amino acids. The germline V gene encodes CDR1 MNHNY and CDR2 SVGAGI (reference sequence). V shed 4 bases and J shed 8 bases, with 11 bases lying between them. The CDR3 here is CASSLAGIGYTF. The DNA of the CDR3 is TGTGCCAGCAGTTTGGCGGGGATAGGCTACACCTTC.

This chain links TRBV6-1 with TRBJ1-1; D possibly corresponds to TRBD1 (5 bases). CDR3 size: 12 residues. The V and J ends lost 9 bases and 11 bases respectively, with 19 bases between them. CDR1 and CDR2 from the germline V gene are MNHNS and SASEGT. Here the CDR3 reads CASRSKGVCAFF. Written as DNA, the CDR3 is TGTGCCAGTCGCTCGAAAGGGGTGTGTGCTTTCTTT.

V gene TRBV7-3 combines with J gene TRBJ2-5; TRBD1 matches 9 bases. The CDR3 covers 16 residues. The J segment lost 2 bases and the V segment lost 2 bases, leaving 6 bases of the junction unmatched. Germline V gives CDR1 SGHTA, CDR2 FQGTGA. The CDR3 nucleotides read TGTGCCAGCAGCTTAGGGACAGGGAGGGCACAAGAGACCCAGTACTTC. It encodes CASSLGTGRAQETQYF.

CDR3 region: CASSPSTGVSYEQYF. Written as DNA, the CDR3 is TGTGCCAGCAGCCCATCCACAGGGGTATCCTACGAGCAGTACTTC. This rearrangement joins TRBV7-9 to TRBJ2-7; 7 nucleotides match TRBD1. This CDR3 region has 15 residues. Trimming cost V 5 bases and J 1 base; bases outside gene matches: 8. CDR1 is SEHNR and CDR2 is FQNEAQ in the germline V gene (reference sequence). Drawing the rest from reference TRBV7-9 and TRBJ2-7, the complete variable domain is DTGVSQNPRHKITKRGQNVTFRCDPISEHNRLYWYRQTLGQGPEFLTYFQNEAQLEKSRLLSDRFSAERPKGSFSTLEIQRTEQGDSAMYLCASSPSTGVSYEQYFGPGTRLTVT.

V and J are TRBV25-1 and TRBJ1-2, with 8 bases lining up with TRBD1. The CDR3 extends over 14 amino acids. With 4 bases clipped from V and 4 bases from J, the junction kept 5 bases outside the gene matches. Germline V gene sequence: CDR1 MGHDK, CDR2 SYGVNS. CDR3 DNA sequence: TGTGCCAGCAGTGCAGGACAGGGCCTCTATGGCTACACCTTC. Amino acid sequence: CASSAGQGLYGYTF.

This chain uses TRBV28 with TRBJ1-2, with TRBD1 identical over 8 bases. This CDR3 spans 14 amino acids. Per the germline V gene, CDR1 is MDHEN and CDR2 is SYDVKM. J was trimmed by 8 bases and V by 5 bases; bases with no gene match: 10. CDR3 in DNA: TGTGCCAGCAGTATAAGGACAGGGAGGACGGGCTACACCTTC. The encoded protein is CASSIRTGRTGYTF.

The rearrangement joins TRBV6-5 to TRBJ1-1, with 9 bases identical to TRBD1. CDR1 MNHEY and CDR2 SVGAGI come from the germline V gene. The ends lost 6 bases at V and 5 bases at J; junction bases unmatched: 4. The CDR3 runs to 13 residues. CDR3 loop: CASSYRGRTEAFF. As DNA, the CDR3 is TGTGCCAGCAGCTACAGGGGGCGAACTGAAGCTTTCTTT.

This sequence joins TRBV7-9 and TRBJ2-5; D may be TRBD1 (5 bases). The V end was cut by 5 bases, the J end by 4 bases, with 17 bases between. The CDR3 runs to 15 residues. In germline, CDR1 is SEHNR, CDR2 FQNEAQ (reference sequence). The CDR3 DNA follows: TGTGCCAGCAGCGAGGTTCAGGGTCGTGGAGAGACCCAGTACTTC. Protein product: CASSEVQGRGETQYF. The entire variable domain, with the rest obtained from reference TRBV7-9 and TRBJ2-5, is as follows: DTGVSQNPRHKITKRGQNVTFRCDPISEHNRLYWYRQTLGQGPEFLTYFQNEAQLEKSRLLSDRFSAERPKGSFSTLEIQRTEQGDSAMYLCASSEVQGRGETQYFGPGTRLLVL.

The CDR3 sequence: CASSFPPDTWETQYF. CDR3 DNA sequence: TGTGCCAGCAGTTTTCCTCCGGACACTTGGGAGACCCAGTACTTC. This chain uses TRBV28 with TRBJ2-5; weak D call: TRBD1 (5 bases). V was pared by 3 bases and J by 5 bases, with 16 bases between. Germline loops: CDR1 MDHEN, CDR2 SYDVKM. This CDR3 spans 15 amino acids. Supplemented by reference TRBV28 and TRBJ2-5, the full variable domain reads DVKVTQSSRYLVKRTGEKVFLECVQDMDHENMFWYRQDPGLGLRLIYFSYDVKMKEKGDIPEGYSVSREKKERFSLILESASTNQTSMYLCASSFPPDTWETQYFGPGTRLLVL.

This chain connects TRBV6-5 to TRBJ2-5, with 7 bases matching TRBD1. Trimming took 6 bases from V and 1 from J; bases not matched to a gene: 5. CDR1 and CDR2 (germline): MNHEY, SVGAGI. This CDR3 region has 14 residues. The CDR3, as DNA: TGTGCCAGCAGGCCCTACAGGGGCCAAGAGACCCAGTACTTC. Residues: CASRPYRGQETQYF.

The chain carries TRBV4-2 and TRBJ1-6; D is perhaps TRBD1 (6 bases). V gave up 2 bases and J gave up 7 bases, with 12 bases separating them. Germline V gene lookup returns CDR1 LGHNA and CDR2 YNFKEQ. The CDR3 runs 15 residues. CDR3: CASSQQDSLNSPLHF. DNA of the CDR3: TGTGCCAGCAGCCAACAGGACAGTCTAAATTCACCCCTCCACTTT.

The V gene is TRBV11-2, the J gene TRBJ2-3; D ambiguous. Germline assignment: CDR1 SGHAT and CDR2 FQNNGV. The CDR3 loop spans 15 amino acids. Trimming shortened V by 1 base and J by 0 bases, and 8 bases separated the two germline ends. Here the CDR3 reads CASSLGPFSTDTQYF. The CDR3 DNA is TGTGCCAGCAGCTTAGGTCCGTTTAGCACAGATACGCAGTATTTT.

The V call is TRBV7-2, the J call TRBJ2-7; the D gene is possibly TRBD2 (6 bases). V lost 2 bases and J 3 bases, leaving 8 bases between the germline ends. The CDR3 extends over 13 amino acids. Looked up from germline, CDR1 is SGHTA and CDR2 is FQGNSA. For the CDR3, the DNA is TGTGCCAGCAGCTTACCGGGACTCTACGAGCAGTACTTC. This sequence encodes CASSLPGLYEQYF.

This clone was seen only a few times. CDR3 nucleotide sequence: TGCGCCAGCAGCAGAGCCGGTGCTAGACTAGAGACCCAGTACTTC. Amino acids: CASSRAGARLETQYF. This chain uses TRBV10-2 with TRBJ2-5; D not certain. The CDR3 covers 15 residues. Deletions cut 6 bases from V and 4 bases from J, with 18 bases between. Germline values: CDR1 WSHSY, CDR2 SAAADI.

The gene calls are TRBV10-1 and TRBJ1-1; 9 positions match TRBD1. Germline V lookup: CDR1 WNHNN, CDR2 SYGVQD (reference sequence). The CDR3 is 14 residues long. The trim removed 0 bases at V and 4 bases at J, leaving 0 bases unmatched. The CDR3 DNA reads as TGCGCCAGCAGTGAGTCGGGACAGGGCACTGAAGCTTTCTTT. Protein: CASSESGQGTEAFF.

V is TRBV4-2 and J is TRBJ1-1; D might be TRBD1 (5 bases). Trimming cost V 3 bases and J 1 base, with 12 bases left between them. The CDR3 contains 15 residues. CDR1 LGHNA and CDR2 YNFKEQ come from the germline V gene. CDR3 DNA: TGTGCCAGCAGCCAGGGGGGACGCCCGAACACTGAAGCTTTCTTT. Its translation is CASSQGGRPNTEAFF.

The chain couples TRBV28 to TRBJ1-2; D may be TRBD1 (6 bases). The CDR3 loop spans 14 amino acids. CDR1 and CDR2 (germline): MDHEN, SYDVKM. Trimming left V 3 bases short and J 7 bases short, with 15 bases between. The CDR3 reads CASSFGGSSSGYTF. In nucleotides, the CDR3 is TGTGCCAGCAGTTTCGGGGGCAGCTCCAGTGGCTACACCTTC.

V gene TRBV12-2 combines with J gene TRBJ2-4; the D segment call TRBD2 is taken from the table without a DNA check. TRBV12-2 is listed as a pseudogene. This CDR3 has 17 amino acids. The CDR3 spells CASRILSGRAPKNIQYF. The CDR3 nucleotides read TGTGCAAGTCGCATACTTAGCGGGAGGGCCCCCAAAAACATTCAGTACTTC.